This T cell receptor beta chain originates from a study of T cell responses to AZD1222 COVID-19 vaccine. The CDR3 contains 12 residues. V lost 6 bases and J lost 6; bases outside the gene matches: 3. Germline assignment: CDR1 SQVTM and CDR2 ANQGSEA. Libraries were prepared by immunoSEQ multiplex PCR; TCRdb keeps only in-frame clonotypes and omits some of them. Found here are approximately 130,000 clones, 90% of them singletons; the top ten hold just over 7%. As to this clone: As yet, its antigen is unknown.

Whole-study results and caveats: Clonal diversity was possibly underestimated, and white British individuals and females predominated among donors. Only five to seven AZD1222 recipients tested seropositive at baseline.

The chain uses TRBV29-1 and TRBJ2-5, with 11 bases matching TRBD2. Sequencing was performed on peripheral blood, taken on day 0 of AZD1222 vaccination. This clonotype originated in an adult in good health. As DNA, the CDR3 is TGCAGCGTCTCTAGCGGGGGGCAGACCCAGTACTTC. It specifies CSVSSGGQTQYF.